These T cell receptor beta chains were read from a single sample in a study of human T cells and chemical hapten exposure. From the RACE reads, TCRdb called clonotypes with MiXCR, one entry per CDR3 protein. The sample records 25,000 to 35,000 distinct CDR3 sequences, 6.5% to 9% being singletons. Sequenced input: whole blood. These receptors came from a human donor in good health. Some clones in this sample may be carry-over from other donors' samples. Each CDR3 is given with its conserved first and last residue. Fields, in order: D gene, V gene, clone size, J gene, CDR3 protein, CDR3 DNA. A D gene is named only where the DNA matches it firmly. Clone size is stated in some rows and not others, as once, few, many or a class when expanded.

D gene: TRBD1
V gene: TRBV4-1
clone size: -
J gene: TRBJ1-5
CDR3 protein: CASTSSTGGQQPQHF
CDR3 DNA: TGCGCCAGCACCTCTTCTACAGGGGGCCAACAGCCCCAGCATTTT

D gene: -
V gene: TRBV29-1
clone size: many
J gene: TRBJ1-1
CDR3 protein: CSVEEGAEAFF
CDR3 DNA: TGCAGCGTTGAGGAGGGCGCGGAAGCTTTCTTT

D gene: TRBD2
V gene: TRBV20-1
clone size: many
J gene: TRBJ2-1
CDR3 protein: CSARTSGLDYNEQFF
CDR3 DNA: TGCAGTGCTAGGACTAGCGGATTGGACTACAATGAGCAGTTCTTC

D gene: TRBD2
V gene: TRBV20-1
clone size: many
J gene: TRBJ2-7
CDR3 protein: CSADTPSGGNYEQYF
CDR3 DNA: TGCAGTGCCGACACCCCTAGCGGGGGAAACTACGAGCAGTACTTC

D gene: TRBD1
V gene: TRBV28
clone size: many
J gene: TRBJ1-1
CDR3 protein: CASNDPSDRYNTEAFF
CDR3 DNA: TGTGCCAGCAACGACCCTTCGGACAGGTACAACACTGAAGCTTTCTTT

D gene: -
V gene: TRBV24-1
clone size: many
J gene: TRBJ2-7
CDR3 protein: CATSSDGYEQYF
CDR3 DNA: TGTGCCACCAGTAGTGACGGGTACGAGCAGTACTTC

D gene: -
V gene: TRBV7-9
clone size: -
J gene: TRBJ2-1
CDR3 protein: CASSLAGNRQLSEQFF
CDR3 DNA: TGTGCCAGCAGCTTAGCGGGAAACAGGCAATTAAGTGAGCAGTTCTTC

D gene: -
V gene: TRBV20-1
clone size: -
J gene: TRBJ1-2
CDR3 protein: CSARDWGSGYTF
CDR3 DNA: TGCAGTGCTAGAGATTGGGGCTCTGGCTACACCTTC

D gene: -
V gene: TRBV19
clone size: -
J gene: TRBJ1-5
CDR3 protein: CASSIALTGTYSNQPQHF
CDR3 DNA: TGTGCCAGTAGTATAGCCCTGACAGGAACCTATAGCAATCAGCCCCAGCATTTT

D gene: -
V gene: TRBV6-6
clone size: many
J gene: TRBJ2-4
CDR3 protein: CASSYSLGRSDIQYF
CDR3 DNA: TGTGCCAGCAGTTACTCACTAGGGAGGTCAGACATTCAGTACTTC

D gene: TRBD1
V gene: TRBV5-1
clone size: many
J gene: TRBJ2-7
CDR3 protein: CASSATGLTYEQYF
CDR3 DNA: TGCGCCAGCAGCGCGACAGGGCTAACCTACGAGCAGTACTTC

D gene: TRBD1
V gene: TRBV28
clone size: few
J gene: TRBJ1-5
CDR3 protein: CASSGTARTGNQPQHF
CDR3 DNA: TGTGCCAGCAGTGGGACAGCAAGAACCGGCAATCAGCCCCAGCATTTT

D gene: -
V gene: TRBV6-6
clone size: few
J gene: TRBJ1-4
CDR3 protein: CASSRDRRATNEKLFF
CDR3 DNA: TGTGCCAGCAGTCGAGACAGGCGGGCAACTAATGAAAAACTGTTTTTT

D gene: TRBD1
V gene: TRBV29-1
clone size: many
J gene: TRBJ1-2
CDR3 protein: CSVEGGGHGYTF
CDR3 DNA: TGCAGCGTTGAAGGAGGGGGCCATGGCTACACCTTC

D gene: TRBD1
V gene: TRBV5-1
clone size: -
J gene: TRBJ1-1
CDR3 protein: CASSWDSDTEAFF
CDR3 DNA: TGCGCCAGCAGCTGGGACAGTGACACTGAAGCTTTCTTT

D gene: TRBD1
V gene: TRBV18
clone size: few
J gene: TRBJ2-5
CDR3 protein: CASSPETGTGETQYF
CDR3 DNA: TGTGCCAGCTCACCCGAGACAGGGACGGGGGAGACCCAGTACTTC

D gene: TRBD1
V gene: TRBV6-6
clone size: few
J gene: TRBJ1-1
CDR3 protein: CASSPYNPRDSAWKNEAFF
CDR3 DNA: TGTGCCAGCAGCCCATACAACCCCCGGGACAGCGCCTGGAAGAATGAAGCTTTCTTT

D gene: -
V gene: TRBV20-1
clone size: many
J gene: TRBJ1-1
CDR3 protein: CSARIRHPNTEAFF
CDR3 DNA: TGCAGTGCTAGAATAAGGCATCCGAACACTGAAGCTTTCTTT

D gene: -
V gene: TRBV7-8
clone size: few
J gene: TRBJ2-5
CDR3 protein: CASSLVQGGETQYF
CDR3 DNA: TGTGCCAGCAGCTTAGTACAGGGAGGGGAGACCCAGTACTTC

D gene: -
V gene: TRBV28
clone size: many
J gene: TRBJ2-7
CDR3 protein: CASSFLRGGYEQYF
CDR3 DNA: TGTGCCAGCAGTTTCCTTCGTGGAGGGTACGAGCAGTACTTC

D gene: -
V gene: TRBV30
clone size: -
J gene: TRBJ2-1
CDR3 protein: CAWSVSYEQFF
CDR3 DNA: TGTGCCTGGAGTGTCTCTTACGAGCAGTTCTTC

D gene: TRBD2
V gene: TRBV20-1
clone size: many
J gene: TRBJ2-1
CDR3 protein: CSARTSGRLNEQFF
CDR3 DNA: TGCAGTGCGCGGACTAGCGGGAGGTTGAATGAGCAGTTCTTC